This entry describes one TCR beta chain. The antigen is not known. These data originate in a study of post-analysis software for immune sequencing data. General study results and limits: Comparison of patients with controls showed five TRBV segments more frequent in patients, TRBV5-6, TRBV5-1 and TRBV20-1 among them. By F measure, samples from a shared preparation batch strongly co-clustered. Controls showed significantly higher normalized Chao1 diversity than did multiple sclerosis patients.

Prepared libraries of TCR beta cDNA carried unique molecular identifiers. Each CDR3 protein gets one entry after TCRdb re-called the PCR reads with MiXCR. Of around 770,000 distinct CDR3 sequences listed, more than 45% were seen once; the top ten hold just under 5%. The CDR3 sequence is 14 residues long. CDR1 and CDR2 from the germline V gene are SQVTM and ANQGSEA. V was trimmed by 6 bases and J by 13 bases, leaving 25 bases between them. The receptor comes from a girl between 10 and 17 years old with multiple sclerosis. This rearrangement joins TRBV29-1 to TRBJ2-4; possible D gene TRBD2, 7 bases. Sequenced: blood. The CDR3 is CSVPKRGDKREQYF. CDR3 DNA: TGCAGCGTCCCCAAACGGGGGGACAAGAGAGAGCAGTACTTC.